The 14 T cell receptor beta chains reported below all come from one sample, sequenced in a study of T cells expressing NK-cell markers. TCRdb reprocessed the 5' RACE reads and reports one entry per CDR3 protein, with no DNA. The sample data list fewer than 550,000 distinct CDR3 sequences. The sample comprised blood T cells: a sorted CD56 or NKG2C T cell subset, CD4+ or CD8+ T cells, or bulk PBMC T cells (not recorded which). The source of these receptors is a woman between 50 and 59 years old in good health.

CDR3 protein: CASSETLRTGKIDF. The chain is built from TRBV10-2 and TRBJ2-5; TCRdb's D gene call, TRBD1, goes unchecked for lack of DNA. The germline gives CDR1 WSHSY, CDR2 SAAADI. CDR3 length: 14 amino acids.

The V and J genes are TRBV13 and TRBJ1-1; the D call from TCRdb, TRBD1, cannot be confirmed without DNA. The V gene's germline CDR1 is PRHDT and CDR2 FYEKMQ (reference sequence). This CDR3 has 12 residues. The CDR3 here is CASSRQTTEAFF.

The chain carries TRBV6-6 and TRBJ2-1; TCRdb's D call, TRBD1, is unchecked because there is no DNA. In germline, CDR1 is MNHNY, CDR2 SVGAGI (reference sequence). CDR3 size: 15 residues. The CDR3 loop reads CASSYLDRGYNEQFF.

The gene calls are TRBV11-3 and TRBJ2-5; TCRdb's D gene call, TRBD1, goes unchecked for lack of DNA. The CDR3 is 13 amino acids. CDR1 is SGHNT, CDR2 YENEEA, per germline. This CDR3 reads CASSSQALGTQYF.

The chain has TRBV6-1 and TRBJ2-5; TCRdb indicates TRBD1, and absent DNA this call remains unverified. This CDR3 has 15 residues. The germline gives CDR1 MNHNS, CDR2 SASEGT. The CDR3 region is CASSESMGRVETQYF.

The chain has TRBV7-9 and TRBJ2-7. Germline CDR1 SEHNR, CDR2 FQNEAQ (reference sequence). This CDR3 comprises 15 residues. The CDR3 sequence: CASSLEAGAFNEQYF. Full variable domain (outside the CDR3, taken from reference TRBV7-9 and TRBJ2-7): DTGVSQNPRHKITKRGQNVTFRCDPISEHNRLYWYRQTLGQGPEFLTYFQNEAQLEKSRLLSDRFSAERPKGSFSTLEIQRTEQGDSAMYLCASSLEAGAFNEQYFGPGTRLTVT.

The chain joins TRBV7-8 to TRBJ2-7. CDR3 length: 13 amino acids. Germline V gene lookup returns CDR1 SGHVS and CDR2 FQNEAQ. This CDR3 is CASSPRTSYEQYF. Complete variable domain (other parts from reference TRBV7-8 and TRBJ2-7): GAGVSQSPRYKVAKRGQDVALRCDPISGHVSLFWYQQALGQGPEFLTYFQNEAQLDKSGLPSDRFFAERPEGSVSTLKIQRTQQEDSAVYLCASSPRTSYEQYFGPGTRLTVT.

V is TRBV19 and J is TRBJ1-5; the D call of TRBD1 rests on TCRdb alone, since no DNA is present to check it. The germline CDR1 and CDR2 sequences are LNHDA and SQIVND (reference sequence). The CDR3 is 14 amino acids. CDR3 sequence reads: CATDDRAGNQPQHF. Based on the CDR3 plus reference TRBV19 and TRBJ1-5, the full variable domain is DGGITQSPKYLFRKEGQNVTLSCEQNLNHDAMYWYRQDPGQGLRLIYYSQIVNDFQKGDIAEGYSVSREKKESFPLTVTSAQKNPTAFYLCATDDRAGNQPQHFGDGTRLSIL.

V is TRBV5-1 and J is TRBJ2-2; TCRdb calls TRBD2, which cannot be checked without DNA. This CDR3 spans 16 amino acids. Looked up from germline, CDR1 is SGHRS and CDR2 is YFSETQ. CDR3 sequence: CASSRKEGWSTGELFF. Looking up the rest from reference TRBV5-1 and TRBJ2-2 gives the full variable domain: KAGVTQTPRYLIKTRGQQVTLSCSPISGHRSVSWYQQTPGQGLQFLFEYFSETQRNKGNFPGRFSGRQFSNSRSEMNVSTLELGDSALYLCASSRKEGWSTGELFFGEGSRLTVL.

V usage is TRBV19 and J usage is TRBJ2-3. The CDR3 spans 12 residues. CDR1 and CDR2 (germline): LNHDA, SQIVND (reference sequence). The CDR3 reads CASSAILDTQYF. Full variable domain (remainder filled in from reference TRBV19 and TRBJ2-3): DGGITQSPKYLFRKEGQNVTLSCEQNLNHDAMYWYRQDPGQGLRLIYYSQIVNDFQKGDIAEGYSVSREKKESFPLTVTSAQKNPTAFYLCASSAILDTQYFGPGTRLTVL.

The chain combines TRBV6-5 with TRBJ2-2. The CDR3 covers 14 residues. From germline, CDR1 is MNHEY and CDR2 SVGAGI. The CDR3 reads CASSYSSGTGELFF.

The V and J genes are TRBV4-2 and TRBJ2-1; the D call from TCRdb, TRBD2, cannot be confirmed without DNA. This CDR3 region has 18 residues. Germline-derived CDR1 and CDR2 are LGHNA and YNFKEQ. CDR3 in amino acids: CASSQDFGFAGGPNEQFF.

The chain is built from TRBV9 and TRBJ1-1; TCRdb indicates TRBD1, and absent DNA this call remains unverified. The CDR3 runs to 17 residues. CDR1 is SGDLS and CDR2 is YYNGEE in the germline V gene. This CDR3 is CASSALLMTGLNTEAFF.

J is TRBJ1-6 and V is TRBV7-2; without DNA, the TCRdb call of TRBD1 cannot be checked. CDR1 is SGHTA and CDR2 is FQGNSA in the germline V gene. The CDR3 is 14 residues long. This CDR3 reads CASSLGRANSPLHF.